This TCR beta chain was profiled in a study of T cells in Graves' hyperthyroidism and ophthalmopathy. Study-level points and caveats: Ophthalmopathy was identified by the model a median around 6 months ahead of onset. Blood also carried most thyroid clonotypes expanded above 0.001.

Amplified TCR beta CDR3 regions derived from RNA transcripts. TCR CDR3 regions were first amplified by RT-PCR with HTBI primers. TCRdb re-called the multiplex PCR reads through MiXCR, storing one row per CDR3 protein. The sample has around 290,000 distinct CDR3 sequences, over 15% seen once. V gave up 0 bases and J gave up 9 bases, with 10 bases separating them. The CDR3 is made up of 13 amino acids. Germline V gene sequence: CDR1 SGDLS, CDR2 YYNGEE. Comment on this clonotype: Its antigen is not identified.

In the ophthalmopathy cohort, Clinical Activity Score was at least 3, NOSPECS grade at least 4, and duration under 3 months. Patients showing uncontrolled infection, other autoimmune disease, pregnancy or lactation were ineligible. This receptor was identified in a woman in her sixties with Graves' ophthalmopathy. This rearrangement joins TRBV9 to TRBJ1-5; no clear D gene. The sequencing sample was made of blood. CDR3 protein: CASSVDWNSPQHF. In DNA form, the CDR3 reads TGTGCCAGCAGCGTAGATTGGAACTCGCCCCAGCATTTT.